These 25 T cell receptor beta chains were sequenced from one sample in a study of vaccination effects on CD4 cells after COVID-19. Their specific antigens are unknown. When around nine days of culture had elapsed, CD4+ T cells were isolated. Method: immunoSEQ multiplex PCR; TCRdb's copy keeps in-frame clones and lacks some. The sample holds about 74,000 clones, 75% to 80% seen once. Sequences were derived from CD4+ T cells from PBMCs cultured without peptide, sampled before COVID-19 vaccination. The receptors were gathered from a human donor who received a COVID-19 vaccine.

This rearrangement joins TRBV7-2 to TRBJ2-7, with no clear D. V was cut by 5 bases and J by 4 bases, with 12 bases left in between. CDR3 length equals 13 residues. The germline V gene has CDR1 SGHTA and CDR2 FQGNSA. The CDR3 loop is CASSLQYQYEQYV. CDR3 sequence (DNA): TGTGCCAGCAGCCTACAGTACCAGTACGAGCAGTACGTC.

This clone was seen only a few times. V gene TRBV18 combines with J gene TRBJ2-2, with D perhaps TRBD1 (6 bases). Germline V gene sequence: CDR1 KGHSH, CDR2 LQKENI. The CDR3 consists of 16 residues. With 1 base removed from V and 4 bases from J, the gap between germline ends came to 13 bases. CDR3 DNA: TGTGCCAGCTCACCACTGGACAGCAGTGTCACCGGGGAGCTGTTTTTT. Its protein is CASSPLDSSVTGELFF. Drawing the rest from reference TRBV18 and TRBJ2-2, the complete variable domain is NAGVMQNPRHLVRRRGQEARLRCSPMKGHSHVYWYRQLPEEGLKFMVYLQKENIIDESGMPKERFSAEFPKEGPSILRIQQVVRGDSAAYFCASSPLDSSVTGELFFGEGSRLTVL.

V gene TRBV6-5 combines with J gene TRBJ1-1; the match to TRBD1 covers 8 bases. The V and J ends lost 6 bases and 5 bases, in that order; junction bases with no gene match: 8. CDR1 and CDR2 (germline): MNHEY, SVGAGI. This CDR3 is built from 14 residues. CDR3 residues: CASSLQGVGTEAFF. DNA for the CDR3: TGTGCCAGCAGCCTACAGGGGGTAGGGACTGAAGCTTTCTTT.

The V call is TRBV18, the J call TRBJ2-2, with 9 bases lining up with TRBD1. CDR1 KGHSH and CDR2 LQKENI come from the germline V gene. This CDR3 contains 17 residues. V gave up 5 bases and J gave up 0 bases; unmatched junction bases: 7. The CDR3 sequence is CASSVQGAATNTGELFF. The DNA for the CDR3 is TGTGCCAGCTCAGTACAGGGGGCGGCTACGAACACCGGGGAGCTGTTTTTT.

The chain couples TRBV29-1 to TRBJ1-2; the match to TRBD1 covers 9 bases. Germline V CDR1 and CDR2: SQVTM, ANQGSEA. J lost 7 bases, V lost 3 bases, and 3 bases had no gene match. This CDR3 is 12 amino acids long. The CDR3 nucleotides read TGCAGCGTTGAGGGGGACAGGGTTGGCTACACCTTC. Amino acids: CSVEGDRVGYTF.

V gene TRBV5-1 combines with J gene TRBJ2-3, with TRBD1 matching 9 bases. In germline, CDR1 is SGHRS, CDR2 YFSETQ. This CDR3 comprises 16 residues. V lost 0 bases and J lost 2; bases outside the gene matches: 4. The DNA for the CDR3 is TGCGCCAGCAGCTTGGACAGGGGGCAATCCACAGATACGCAGTATTTT. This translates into CASSLDRGQSTDTQYF.

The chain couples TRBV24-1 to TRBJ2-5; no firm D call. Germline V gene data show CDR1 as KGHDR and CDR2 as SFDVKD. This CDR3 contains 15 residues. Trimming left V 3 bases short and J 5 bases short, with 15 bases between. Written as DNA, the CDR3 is TGTGCCACCAGTGATCCCAAGGATGTGGCGGAGACCCAGTACTTC. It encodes CATSDPKDVAETQYF.

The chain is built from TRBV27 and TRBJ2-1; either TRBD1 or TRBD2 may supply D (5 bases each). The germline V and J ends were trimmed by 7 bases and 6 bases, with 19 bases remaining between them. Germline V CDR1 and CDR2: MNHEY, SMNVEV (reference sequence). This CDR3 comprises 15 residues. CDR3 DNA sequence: TGTGCCAGCACGAGGGCCGGGACGGGGACCAATGAGCAGTTCTTC. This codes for CASTRAGTGTNEQFF.

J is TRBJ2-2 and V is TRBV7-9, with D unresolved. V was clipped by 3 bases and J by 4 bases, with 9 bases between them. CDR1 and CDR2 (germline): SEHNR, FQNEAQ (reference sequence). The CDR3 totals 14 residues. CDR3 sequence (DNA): TGTGCCAGCAGCTTCCGTACTTCCACCGGGGAGCTGTTTTTT. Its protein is CASSFRTSTGELFF.

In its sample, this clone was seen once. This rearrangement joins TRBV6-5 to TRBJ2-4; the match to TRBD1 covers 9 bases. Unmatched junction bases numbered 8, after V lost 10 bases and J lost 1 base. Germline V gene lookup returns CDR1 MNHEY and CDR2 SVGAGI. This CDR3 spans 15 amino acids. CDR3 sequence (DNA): TGTGCCATCCGGGGACAGGGCCTCGCCAAAAACATTCAGTACTTC. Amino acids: CAIRGQGLAKNIQYF.

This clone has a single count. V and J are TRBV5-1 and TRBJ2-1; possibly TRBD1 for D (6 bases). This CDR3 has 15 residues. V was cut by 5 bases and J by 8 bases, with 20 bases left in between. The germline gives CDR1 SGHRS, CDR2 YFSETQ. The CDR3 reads CASRRNPTGMDEQFF. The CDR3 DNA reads TGCGCCAGCAGAAGAAACCCTACAGGGATGGATGAGCAGTTCTTC.

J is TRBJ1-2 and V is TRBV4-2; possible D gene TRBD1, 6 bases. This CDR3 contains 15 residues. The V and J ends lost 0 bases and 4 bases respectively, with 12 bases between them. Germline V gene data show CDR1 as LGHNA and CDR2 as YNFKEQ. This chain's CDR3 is CASSQDWGGAYGYTF. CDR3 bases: TGTGCCAGCAGCCAAGATTGGGGGGGGGCCTATGGCTACACCTTC.

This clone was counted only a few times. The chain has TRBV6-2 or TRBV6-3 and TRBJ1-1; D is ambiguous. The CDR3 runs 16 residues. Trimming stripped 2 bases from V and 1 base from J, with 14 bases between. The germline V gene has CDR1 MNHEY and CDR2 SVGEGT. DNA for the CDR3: TGTGCCAGCAGTTACGGTGATTGGCGGACGAACACTGAAGCTTTCTTT. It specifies CASSYGDWRTNTEAFF.

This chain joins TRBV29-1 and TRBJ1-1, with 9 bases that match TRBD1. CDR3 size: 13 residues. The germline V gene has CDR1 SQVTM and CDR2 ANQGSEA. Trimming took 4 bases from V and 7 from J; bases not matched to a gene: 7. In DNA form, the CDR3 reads TGCAGCGTTGGTGGGACAGGGAAGAATGAAGCTTTCTTT. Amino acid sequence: CSVGGTGKNEAFF.

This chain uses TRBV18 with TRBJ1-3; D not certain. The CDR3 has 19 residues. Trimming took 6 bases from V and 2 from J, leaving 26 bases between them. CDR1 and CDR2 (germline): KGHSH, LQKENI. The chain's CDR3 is CASSQIRLTTAGAGNTIYF. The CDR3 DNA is TGTGCCAGCTCTCAAATCCGACTGACAACCGCGGGAGCTGGAAACACCATATATTTT.

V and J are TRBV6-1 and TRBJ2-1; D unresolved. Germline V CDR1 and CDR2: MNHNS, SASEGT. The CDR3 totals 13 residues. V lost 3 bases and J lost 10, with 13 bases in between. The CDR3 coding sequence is TGTGCCAGCAGTGAGGGGTCCATTCGGGAGCAGTTCTTC. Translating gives CASSEGSIREQFF.

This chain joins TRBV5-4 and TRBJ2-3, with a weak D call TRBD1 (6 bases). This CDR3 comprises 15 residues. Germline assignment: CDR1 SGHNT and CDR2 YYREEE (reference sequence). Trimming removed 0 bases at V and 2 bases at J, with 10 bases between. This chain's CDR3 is CASSLGDTSTDTQYF. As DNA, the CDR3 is TGTGCCAGCAGCTTGGGGGACACCTCCACAGATACGCAGTATTTT.

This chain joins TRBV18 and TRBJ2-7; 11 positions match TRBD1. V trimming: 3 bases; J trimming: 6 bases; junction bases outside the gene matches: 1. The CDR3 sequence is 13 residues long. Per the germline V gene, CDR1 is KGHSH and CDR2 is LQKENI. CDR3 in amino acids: CASSPGTGGEQYV. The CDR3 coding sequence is TGTGCCAGCTCACCCGGGACAGGGGGCGAGCAGTACGTC.

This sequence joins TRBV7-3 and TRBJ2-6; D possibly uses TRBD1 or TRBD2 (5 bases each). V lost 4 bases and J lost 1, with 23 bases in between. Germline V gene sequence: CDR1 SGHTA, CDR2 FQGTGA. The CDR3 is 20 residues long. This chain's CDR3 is CASSSSPPGPTGSGANVLTF. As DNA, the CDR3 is TGTGCCAGCAGCTCCTCTCCCCCGGGGCCAACGGGGTCTGGGGCCAACGTCCTGACTTTC.

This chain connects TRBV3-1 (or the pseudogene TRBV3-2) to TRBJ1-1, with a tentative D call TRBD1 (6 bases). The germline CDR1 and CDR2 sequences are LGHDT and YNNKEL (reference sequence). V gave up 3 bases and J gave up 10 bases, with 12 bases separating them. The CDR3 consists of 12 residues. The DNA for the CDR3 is TGTGCCAGCAGCCAGGAAGGGGGACGAGCTTTCTTT. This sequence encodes CASSQEGGRAFF.

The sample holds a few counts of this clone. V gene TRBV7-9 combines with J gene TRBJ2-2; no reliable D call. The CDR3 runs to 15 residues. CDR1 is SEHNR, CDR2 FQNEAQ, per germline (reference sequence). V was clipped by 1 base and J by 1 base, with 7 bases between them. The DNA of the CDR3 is TGTGCCAGCAGCTTAGGCCCTCAGAACACCGGGGAGCTGTTTTTT. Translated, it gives CASSLGPQNTGELFF.

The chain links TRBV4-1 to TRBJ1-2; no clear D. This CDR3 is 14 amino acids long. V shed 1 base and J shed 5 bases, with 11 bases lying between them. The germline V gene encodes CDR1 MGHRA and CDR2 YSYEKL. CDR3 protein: CASSQGPLIYGYTF. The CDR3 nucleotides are TGCGCCAGCAGCCAAGGACCCCTGATTTATGGCTACACCTTC.

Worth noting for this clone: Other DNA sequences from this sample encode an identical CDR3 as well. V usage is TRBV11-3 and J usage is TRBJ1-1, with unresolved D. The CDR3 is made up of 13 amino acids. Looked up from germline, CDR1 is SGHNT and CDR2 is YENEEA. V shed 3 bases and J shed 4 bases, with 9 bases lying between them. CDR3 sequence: CASSFSRVTEAFF. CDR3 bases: TGTGCCAGCAGCTTTTCGAGGGTCACTGAAGCTTTCTTT.

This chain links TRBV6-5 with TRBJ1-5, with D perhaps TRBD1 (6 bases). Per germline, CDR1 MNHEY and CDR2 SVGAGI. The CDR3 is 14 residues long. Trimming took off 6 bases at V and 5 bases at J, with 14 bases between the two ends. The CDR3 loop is CASSRDRIYQPQHF. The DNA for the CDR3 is TGTGCCAGCAGCCGTGACAGGATATATCAGCCCCAGCATTTT.

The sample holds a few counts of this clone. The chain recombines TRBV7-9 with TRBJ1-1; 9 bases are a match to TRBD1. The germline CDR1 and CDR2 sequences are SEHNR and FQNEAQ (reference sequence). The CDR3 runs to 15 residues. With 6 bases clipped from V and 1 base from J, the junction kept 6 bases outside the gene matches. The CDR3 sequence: CASRAYRGPNTEAFF. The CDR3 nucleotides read TGTGCCAGCAGAGCATACAGGGGGCCGAACACTGAAGCTTTCTTT. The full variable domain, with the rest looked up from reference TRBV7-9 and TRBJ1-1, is DTGVSQNPRHKITKRGQNVTFRCDPISEHNRLYWYRQTLGQGPEFLTYFQNEAQLEKSRLLSDRFSAERPKGSFSTLEIQRTEQGDSAMYLCASRAYRGPNTEAFFGQGTRLTVV.